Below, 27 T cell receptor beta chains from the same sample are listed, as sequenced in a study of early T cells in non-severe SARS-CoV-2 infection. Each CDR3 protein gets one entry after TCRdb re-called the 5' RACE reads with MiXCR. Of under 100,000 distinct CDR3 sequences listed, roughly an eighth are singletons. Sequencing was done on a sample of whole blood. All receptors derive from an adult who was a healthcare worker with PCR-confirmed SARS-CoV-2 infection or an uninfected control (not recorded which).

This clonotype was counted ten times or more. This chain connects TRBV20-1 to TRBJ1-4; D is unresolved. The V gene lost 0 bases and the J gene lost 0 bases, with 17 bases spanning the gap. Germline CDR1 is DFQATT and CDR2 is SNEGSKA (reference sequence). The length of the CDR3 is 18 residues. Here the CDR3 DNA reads TGCAGTGCTAGAGACACACAGAGGACGGGGACAACTAATGAAAAACTGTTTTTT. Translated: CSARDTQRTGTTNEKLFF.

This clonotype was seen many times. The CDR3 sequence is CASSEFMGGAPDTQYF. Written as DNA, the CDR3 is TGCGCCAGCAGTGAGTTTATGGGGGGGGCTCCCGATACGCAGTATTTT. The gene calls are TRBV10-2 and TRBJ2-3, with TRBD2 as a possible D gene (7 bases). Germline V CDR1 and CDR2: WSHSY, SAAADI. This CDR3 is built from 16 residues. Between the trimmed V and J ends, which lost 1 base and 6 bases, there was a span of 17 bases.

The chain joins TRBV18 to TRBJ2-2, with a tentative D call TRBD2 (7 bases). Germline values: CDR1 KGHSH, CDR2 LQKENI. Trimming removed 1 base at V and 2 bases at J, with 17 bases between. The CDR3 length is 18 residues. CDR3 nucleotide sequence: TGTGCCAGCTCACCACGCGTTGTCGGGGGGCAAAACACCGGGGAGCTGTTTTTT. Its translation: CASSPRVVGGQNTGELFF.

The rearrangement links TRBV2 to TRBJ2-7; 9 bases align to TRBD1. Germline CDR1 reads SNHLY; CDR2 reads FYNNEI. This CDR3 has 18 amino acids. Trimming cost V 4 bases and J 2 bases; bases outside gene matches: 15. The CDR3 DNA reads TGTGCCAGCAGTGGGCGGGACAGGGTCTTAGCTACAACCTACGAGCAGTACTTC. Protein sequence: CASSGRDRVLATTYEQYF.

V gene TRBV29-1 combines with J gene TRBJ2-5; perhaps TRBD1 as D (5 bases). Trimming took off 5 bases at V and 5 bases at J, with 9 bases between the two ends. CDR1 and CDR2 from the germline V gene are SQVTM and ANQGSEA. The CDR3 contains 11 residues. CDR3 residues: CSVYHRETQYF. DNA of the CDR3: TGCAGCGTTTATCACAGGGAGACCCAGTACTTC.

The CDR3, as DNA: TGTGCCATCAGTGAGGGACAGCAACTTTCTGGGGCCAACGTCCTGACTTTC. As protein: CAISEGQQLSGANVLTF. The chain links TRBV10-3 to TRBJ2-6; tentative D call: TRBD1 (6 bases). This CDR3 spans 17 amino acids. Per germline, CDR1 ENHRY and CDR2 SYGVKD. The V and J ends lost 2 bases and 1 base respectively, with 12 bases between them.

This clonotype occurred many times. In nucleotides, the CDR3 is TGTGCCAGCAGCTTTACGGGGTACACTGAAGCTTTCTTT. As protein: CASSFTGYTEAFF. The V and J genes are TRBV6-2 or TRBV6-3 and TRBJ1-1; D unclear. This CDR3 contains 13 residues. V lost 6 bases to trimming and J lost 3 bases, with 11 bases between them. From germline, CDR1 is MNHEY and CDR2 SVGEGT.

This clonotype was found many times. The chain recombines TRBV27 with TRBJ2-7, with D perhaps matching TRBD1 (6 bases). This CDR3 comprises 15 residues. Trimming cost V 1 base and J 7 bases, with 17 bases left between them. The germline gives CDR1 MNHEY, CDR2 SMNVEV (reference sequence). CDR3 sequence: CASSLLMSRGQEQYF. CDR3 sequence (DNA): TGTGCCAGCAGTTTATTAATGTCCAGGGGCCAAGAGCAGTACTTC.

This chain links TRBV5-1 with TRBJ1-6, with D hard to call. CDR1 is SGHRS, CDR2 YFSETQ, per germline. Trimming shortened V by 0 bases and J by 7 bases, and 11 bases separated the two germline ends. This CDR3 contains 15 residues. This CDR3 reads CASSLGAQANSPLHF. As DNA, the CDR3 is TGCGCCAGCAGCTTGGGGGCCCAAGCGAATTCACCCCTCCACTTT.

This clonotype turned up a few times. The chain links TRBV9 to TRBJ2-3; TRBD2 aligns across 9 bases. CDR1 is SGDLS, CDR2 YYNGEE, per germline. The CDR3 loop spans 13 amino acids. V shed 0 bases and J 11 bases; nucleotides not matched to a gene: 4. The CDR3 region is CASSVASSGEQYF. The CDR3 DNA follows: TGTGCCAGCAGCGTAGCTTCTAGCGGGGAGCAGTATTTT.

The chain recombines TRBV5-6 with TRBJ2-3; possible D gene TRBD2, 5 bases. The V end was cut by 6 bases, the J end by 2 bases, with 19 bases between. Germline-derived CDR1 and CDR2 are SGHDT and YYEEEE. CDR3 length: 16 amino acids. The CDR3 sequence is CASTLLGPVSTDTQYF. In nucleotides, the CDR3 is TGTGCCAGCACCCTACTAGGTCCAGTGTCCACAGATACGCAGTATTTT.

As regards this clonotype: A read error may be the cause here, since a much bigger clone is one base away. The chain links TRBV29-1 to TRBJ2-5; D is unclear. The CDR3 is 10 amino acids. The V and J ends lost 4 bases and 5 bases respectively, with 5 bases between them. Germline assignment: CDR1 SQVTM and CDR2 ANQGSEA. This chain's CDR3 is CSVAVETQYF. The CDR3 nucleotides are TGCAGCGTTGCGGTGGAGACCCAGTACTTC. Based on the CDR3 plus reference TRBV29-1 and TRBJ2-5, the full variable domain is SAVISQKPSRDICQRGTSLTIQCQVDSQVTMMFWYRQQPGQSLTLIATANQGSEATYESGFVIDKFPISRPNLTFSTLTVSNMSPEDSSIYLCSVAVETQYFGPGTRLLVL.

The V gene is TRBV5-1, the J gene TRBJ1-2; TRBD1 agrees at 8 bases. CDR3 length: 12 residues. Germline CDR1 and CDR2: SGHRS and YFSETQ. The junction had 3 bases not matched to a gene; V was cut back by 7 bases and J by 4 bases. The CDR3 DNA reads TGCGCCAGCGGCCAGGGGGCCTATGGCTACACCTTC. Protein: CASGQGAYGYTF.

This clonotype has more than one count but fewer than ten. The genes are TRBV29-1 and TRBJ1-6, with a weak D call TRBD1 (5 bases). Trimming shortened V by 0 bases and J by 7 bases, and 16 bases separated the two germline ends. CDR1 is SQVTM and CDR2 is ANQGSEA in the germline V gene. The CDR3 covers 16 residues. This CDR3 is CSVEDEGTVKNSPLHF. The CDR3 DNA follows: TGCAGCGTTGAAGATGAGGGGACCGTTAAAAATTCACCCCTCCACTTT.

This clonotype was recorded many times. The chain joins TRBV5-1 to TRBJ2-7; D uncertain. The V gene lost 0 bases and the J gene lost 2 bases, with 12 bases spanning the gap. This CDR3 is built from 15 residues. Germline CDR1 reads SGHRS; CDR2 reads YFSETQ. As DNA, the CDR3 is TGCGCCAGCAGCTTGGTACCGGGTAGTCCCTACGAGCAGTACTTC. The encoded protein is CASSLVPGSPYEQYF. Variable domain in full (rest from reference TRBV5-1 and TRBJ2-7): KAGVTQTPRYLIKTRGQQVTLSCSPISGHRSVSWYQQTPGQGLQFLFEYFSETQRNKGNFPGRFSGRQFSNSRSEMNVSTLELGDSALYLCASSLVPGSPYEQYFGPGTRLTVT.

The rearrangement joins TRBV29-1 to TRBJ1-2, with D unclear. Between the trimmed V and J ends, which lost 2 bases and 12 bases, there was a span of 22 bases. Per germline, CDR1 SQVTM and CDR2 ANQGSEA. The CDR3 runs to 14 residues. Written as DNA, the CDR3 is TGCAGCGTTGAAACCCCCGGACGGTCGATAGGACACACCTTC. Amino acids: CSVETPGRSIGHTF. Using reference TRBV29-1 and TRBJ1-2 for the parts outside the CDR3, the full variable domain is SAVISQKPSRDICQRGTSLTIQCQVDSQVTMMFWYRQQPGQSLTLIATANQGSEATYESGFVIDKFPISRPNLTFSTLTVSNMSPEDSSIYLCSVETPGRSIGHTFGSGTRLTVV.

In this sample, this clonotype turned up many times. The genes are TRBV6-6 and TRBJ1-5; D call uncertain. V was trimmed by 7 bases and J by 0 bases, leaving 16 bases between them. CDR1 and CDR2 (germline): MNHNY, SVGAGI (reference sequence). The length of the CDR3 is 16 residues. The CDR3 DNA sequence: TGTGCCAGCACCCTGGGGTCGGGAGTTAGCAATCAGCCCCAGCATTTT. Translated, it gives CASTLGSGVSNQPQHF.

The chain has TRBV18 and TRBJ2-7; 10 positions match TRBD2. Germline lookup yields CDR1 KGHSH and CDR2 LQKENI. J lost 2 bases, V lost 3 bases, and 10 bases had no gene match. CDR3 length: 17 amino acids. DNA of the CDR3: TGTGCCAGCTCACCGTTAACTAGCGGGGCCAACACCTACGAGCAGTACTTC. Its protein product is CASSPLTSGANTYEQYF.

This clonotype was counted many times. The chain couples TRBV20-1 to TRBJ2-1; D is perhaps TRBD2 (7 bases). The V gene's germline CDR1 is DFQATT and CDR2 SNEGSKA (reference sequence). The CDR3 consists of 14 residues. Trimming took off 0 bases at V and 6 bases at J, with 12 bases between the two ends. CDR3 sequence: CSARDVRGGNEQFF. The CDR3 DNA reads TGCAGTGCTAGAGATGTGAGGGGGGGCAATGAGCAGTTCTTC.

In nucleotides, the CDR3 is TGCAGCGCGGAACGGCTTCTAGCGGGGATAGGCTACAATGAGCAGTTCTTC. Encoded protein: CSAERLLAGIGYNEQFF. This chain connects TRBV29-1 to TRBJ2-1, with 9 bases lining up with TRBD2. The CDR3 length is 17 residues. Germline V lookup: CDR1 SQVTM, CDR2 ANQGSEA. The junction had 16 bases not matched to a gene; V was cut back by 7 bases and J by 3 bases.

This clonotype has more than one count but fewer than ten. CDR3 nucleotide sequence: TGTGCCAGCAGCTCTGATTATAACACTGAAGCTTTCTTT. Its translation is CASSSDYNTEAFF. The rearrangement joins TRBV7-6 to TRBJ1-1; no firm D call. The V end lost 4 bases, the J end lost 2 bases, and 8 bases lay between the germline ends. The V gene's germline CDR1 is SGHVS and CDR2 FNYEAQ. The CDR3 is 13 residues long.

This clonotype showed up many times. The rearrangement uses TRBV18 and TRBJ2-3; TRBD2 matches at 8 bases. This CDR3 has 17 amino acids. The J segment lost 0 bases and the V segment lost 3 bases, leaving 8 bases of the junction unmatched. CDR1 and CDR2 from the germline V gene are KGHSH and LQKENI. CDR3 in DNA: TGTGCCAGCTCACCCCCGACTAGCGTTCACAGCACAGATACGCAGTATTTT. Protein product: CASSPPTSVHSTDTQYF.

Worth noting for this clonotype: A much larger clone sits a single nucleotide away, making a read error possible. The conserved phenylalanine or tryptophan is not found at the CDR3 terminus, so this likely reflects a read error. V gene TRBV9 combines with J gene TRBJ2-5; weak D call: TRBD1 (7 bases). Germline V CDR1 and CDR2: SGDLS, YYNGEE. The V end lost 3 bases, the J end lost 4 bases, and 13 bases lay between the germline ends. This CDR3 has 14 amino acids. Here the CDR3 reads CASSATGEAETQYL. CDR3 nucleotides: TGTGCCAGCAGCGCAACAGGGGAGGCAGAGACCCAGTACCTC.

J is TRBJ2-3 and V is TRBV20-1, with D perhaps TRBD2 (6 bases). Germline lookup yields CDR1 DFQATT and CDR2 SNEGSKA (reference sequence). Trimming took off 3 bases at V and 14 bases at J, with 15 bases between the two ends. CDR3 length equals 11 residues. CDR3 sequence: CSASFRGSRYF. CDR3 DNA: TGCAGTGCTAGTTTCCGGGGGAGTCGGTATTTT.

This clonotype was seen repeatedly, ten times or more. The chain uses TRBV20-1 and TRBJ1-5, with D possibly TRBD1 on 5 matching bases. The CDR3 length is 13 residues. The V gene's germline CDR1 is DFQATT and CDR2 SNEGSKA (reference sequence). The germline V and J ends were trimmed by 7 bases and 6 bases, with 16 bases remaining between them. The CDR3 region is CSVQGGAGQPQHF. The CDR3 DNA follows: TGCAGTGTCCAAGGTGGGGCGGGTCAGCCCCAGCATTTT.

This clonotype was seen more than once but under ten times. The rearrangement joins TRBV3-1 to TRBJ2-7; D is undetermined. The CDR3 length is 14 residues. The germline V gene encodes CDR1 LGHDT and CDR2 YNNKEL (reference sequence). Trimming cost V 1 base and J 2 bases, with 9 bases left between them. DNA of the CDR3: TGTGCCAGCAGCCAAGGCCCCCAGACCTACGAGCAGTACTTC. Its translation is CASSQGPQTYEQYF.

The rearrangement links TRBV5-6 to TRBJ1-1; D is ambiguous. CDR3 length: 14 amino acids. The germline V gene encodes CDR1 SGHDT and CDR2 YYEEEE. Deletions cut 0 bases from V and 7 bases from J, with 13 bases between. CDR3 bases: TGTGCCAGCAGCTTGGACGTAAACAGCCTTGAAGCTTTCTTT. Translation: CASSLDVNSLEAFF.